These T cell receptor beta chains were read from a single sample in a study of metastatic and nonmetastatic thyroid tumors. TCRdb re-called the PCR reads via MiXCR. Of some 15,000 clones listed, 20% to 30% are singletons. Sample: adjacent normal tissue. These receptors were obtained from a female donor with papillary thyroid cancer or a benign thyroid nodule (not recorded which). Some clones in this sample may be carry-over from other donors' samples. Both conserved end residues are part of each CDR3. The D gene is left open where the match is weak. The size field is filled for only some rows; it gives once, few, many or a size class.

J gene: TRBJ2-7; clone size: many; D gene: NA; V gene: TRBV28; CDR3 protein: CASSFDRYEQYF
J gene: TRBJ2-1; clone size: NA; D gene: TRBD2; V gene: TRBV20-1; CDR3 protein: CSARRLAGVYEQFF
J gene: TRBJ1-2; clone size: NA; D gene: NA; V gene: TRBV7-2; CDR3 protein: CASSKGWADGYTF
J gene: TRBJ2-7; clone size: NA; D gene: NA; V gene: TRBV5-1; CDR3 protein: CASSLGDTSEEQYF
J gene: TRBJ2-7; clone size: NA; D gene: TRBD1; V gene: TRBV12-3/TRBV12-4; CDR3 protein: CASSSPDRGIYEQYF
J gene: TRBJ2-1; clone size: NA; D gene: NA; V gene: TRBV19; CDR3 protein: CASSSLPYNEQFF
J gene: TRBJ2-7; clone size: few; D gene: TRBD1; V gene: TRBV12-3/TRBV12-4; CDR3 protein: CASSETGFSREQYF
J gene: TRBJ2-1; clone size: NA; D gene: TRBD2; V gene: TRBV28; CDR3 protein: CASSEGLAGYEQFF
J gene: TRBJ1-3; clone size: NA; D gene: NA; V gene: TRBV5-6; CDR3 protein: CASSLWERGNTIYF
J gene: TRBJ1-2; clone size: NA; D gene: NA; V gene: TRBV5-1; CDR3 protein: CASSFGRGSYGYTF
J gene: TRBJ1-1; clone size: many; D gene: NA; V gene: TRBV19; CDR3 protein: CASSIGSSNTEAFF
J gene: TRBJ1-1; clone size: many; D gene: NA; V gene: TRBV14; CDR3 protein: CASSLGPNTEAFF
J gene: TRBJ2-1; clone size: few; D gene: TRBD2; V gene: TRBV20-1; CDR3 protein: CSAGTGTSGNNEQFF
J gene: TRBJ1-2; clone size: few; D gene: TRBD1; V gene: TRBV6-2/TRBV6-3; CDR3 protein: CASTPTGTNYGYTF
J gene: TRBJ1-1; clone size: few; D gene: NA; V gene: TRBV12-3/TRBV12-4; CDR3 protein: CASIGSTEAFF
J gene: TRBJ1-1; clone size: few; D gene: TRBD1; V gene: TRBV20-1; CDR3 protein: CSGPDRLSSEAFF
J gene: TRBJ2-3; clone size: few; D gene: NA; V gene: TRBV28; CDR3 protein: CASSGADRSSYEQYF